This T cell receptor beta chain was documented in a study of early stage breast cancer tumors. At the level of the study: ER+/PR+/HER2- status applied to about 70% of the 16 invasive breast tumors. Average read coverage per sample was 7.5 to 10-fold. Broader study findings: Compared with adjacent normal breast, tumors showed about 2.5-fold denser, more clonal T cells.

The germline V gene encodes CDR1 LNHDA and CDR2 SQIVND (reference sequence). The V end was cut by 10 bases, the J end by 1 base, with 14 bases between. The CDR3 runs 14 residues. The sample holds a few counts of this clone. Its antigen is not known. Only in-frame clones appear in the TCRdb table, and some are missing; sequencing was by immunoSEQ multiplex PCR. The table includes about 9,000 clones, 66% detected once. Roughly 19-50 mg of tissue was diced for each tumor. This receptor was taken from a person aged 50-59 years with breast cancer. Sequenced: breast tumor tissue. The chain carries TRBV19 and TRBJ2-1; D is possibly TRBD1 or TRBD2 (5 bases each). The chain's CDR3 is CATDRDGSYNEQFF. CDR3 sequence (DNA): TGTGCCACCGACCGGGACGGGTCCTACAATGAGCAGTTCTTC.